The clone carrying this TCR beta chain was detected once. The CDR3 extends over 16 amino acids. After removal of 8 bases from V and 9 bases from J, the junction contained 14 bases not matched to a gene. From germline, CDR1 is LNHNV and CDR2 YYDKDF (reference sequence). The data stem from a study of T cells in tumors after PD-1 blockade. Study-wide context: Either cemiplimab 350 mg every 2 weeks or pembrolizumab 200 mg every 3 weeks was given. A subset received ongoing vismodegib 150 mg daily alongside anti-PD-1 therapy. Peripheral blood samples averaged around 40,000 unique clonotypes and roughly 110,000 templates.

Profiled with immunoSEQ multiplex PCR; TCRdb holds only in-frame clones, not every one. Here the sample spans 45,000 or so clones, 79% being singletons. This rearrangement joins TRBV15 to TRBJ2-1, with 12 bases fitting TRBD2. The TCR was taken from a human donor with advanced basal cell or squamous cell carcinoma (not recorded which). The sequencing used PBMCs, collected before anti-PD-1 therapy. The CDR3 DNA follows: TGTGCCACCGCGACTACTAGCGGGAGGATAGTGGTTGAGCAGTTCTTC. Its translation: CATATTSGRIVVEQFF.